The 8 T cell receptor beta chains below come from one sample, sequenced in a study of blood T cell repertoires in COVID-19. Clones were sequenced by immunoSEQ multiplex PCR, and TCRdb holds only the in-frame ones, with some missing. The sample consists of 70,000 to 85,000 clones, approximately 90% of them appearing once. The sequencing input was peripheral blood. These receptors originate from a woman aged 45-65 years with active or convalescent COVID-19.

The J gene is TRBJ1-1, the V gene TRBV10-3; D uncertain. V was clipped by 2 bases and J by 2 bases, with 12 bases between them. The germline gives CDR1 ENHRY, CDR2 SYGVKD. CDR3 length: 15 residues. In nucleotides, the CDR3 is TGTGCCATCAGTGAGGGTACCGGGAGAAACACTGAAGCTTTCTTT. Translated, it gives CAISEGTGRNTEAFF.

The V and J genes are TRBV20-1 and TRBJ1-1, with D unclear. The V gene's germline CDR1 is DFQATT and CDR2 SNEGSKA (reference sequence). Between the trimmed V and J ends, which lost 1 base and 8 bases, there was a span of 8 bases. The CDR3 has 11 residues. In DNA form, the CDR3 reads TGCAGTGCTAGAGGGTACAGCGAAGCTTTCTTT. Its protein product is CSARGYSEAFF.

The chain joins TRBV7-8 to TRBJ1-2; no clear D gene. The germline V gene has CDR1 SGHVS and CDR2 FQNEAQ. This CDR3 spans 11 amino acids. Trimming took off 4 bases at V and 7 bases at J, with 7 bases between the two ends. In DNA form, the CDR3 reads TGTGCCAGCAGCTCTACTGGTGGCTACACCTTC. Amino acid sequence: CASSSTGGYTF.

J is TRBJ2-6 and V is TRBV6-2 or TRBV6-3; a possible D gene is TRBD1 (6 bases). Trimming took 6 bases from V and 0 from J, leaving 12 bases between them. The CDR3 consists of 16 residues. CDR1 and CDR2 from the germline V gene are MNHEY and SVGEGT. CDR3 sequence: CASSLTGLSGANVLTF. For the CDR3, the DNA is TGTGCCAGCAGCCTGACAGGCCTCTCTGGGGCCAACGTCCTGACTTTC.

CDR3 loop: CSVGQGASNYGYTF. DNA for the CDR3: TGCAGCGTGGGACAGGGGGCATCTAACTATGGCTACACCTTC. The V and J genes are TRBV29-1 and TRBJ1-2; TRBD1 agrees at 12 bases. With 6 bases clipped from V and 0 bases from J, the junction kept 2 bases outside the gene matches. The V gene's germline CDR1 is SQVTM and CDR2 ANQGSEA. This CDR3 contains 14 residues. The variable domain in full, with the rest retrieved from reference TRBV29-1 and TRBJ1-2, is SAVISQKPSRDICQRGTSLTIQCQVDSQVTMMFWYRQQPGQSLTLIATANQGSEATYESGFVIDKFPISRPNLTFSTLTVSNMSPEDSSIYLCSVGQGASNYGYTFGSGTRLTVV.

Here the CDR3 reads CASSARQLNTEAFF. DNA of the CDR3: TGTGCCAGCAGCGCCCGACAATTGAACACTGAAGCTTTCTTT. The chain links TRBV9 to TRBJ1-1, with no clear D. The CDR3 has 14 amino acids. CDR1 is SGDLS, CDR2 YYNGEE, per germline. V gave up 3 bases and J gave up 0 bases, with 9 bases separating them. The full variable domain, its missing parts supplied by reference TRBV9 and TRBJ1-1, is DSGVTQTPKHLITATGQRVTLRCSPRSGDLSVYWYQQSLDQGLQFLIQYYNGEERAKGNILERFSAQQFPDLHSELNLSSLELGDSALYFCASSARQLNTEAFFGQGTRLTVV.

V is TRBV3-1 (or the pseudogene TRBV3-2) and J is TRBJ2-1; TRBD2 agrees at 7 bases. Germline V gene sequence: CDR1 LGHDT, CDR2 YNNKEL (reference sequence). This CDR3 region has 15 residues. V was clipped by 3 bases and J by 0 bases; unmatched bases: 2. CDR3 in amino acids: CASSQRGSSYNEQFF. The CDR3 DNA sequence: TGTGCCAGCAGCCAGCGGGGGAGCTCCTACAATGAGCAGTTCTTC.

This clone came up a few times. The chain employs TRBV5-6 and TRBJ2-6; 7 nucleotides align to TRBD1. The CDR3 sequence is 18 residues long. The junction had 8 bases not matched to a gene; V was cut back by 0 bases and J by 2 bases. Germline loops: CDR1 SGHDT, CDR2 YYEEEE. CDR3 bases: TGTGCCAGCAGCTTGGTTGGTAAGGGGGCGACTGGGGCCAACGTCCTGACTTTC. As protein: CASSLVGKGATGANVLTF.